The 15 T cell receptor beta chains presented below share a single source sample, sequenced in a study of T-cell reconstitution after alpha-beta-depleted transplantation in children. Preparation of the TCRbeta library was carried out with unique molecular identifiers. TCRdb re-called the PCR reads with MiXCR, one entry per CDR3 protein. The sample has approximately 650,000 distinct CDR3 sequences; about an eighth are singletons. The source was PBMCs, collected before TCRalphabeta/CD19-depleted stem cell transplant. The source is a girl aged 2 to 10 with congenital amegakaryocytic thrombocytopenia, due to receive a stem cell transplant.

J is TRBJ2-1 and V is TRBV28, with a possible D match to TRBD1 (5 bases). Germline CDR1 and CDR2: MDHEN and SYDVKM. The CDR3 loop spans 17 amino acids. Trimming shortened V by 5 bases and J by 4 bases, and 21 bases separated the two germline ends. The CDR3 spells CASSPPSRQRLYNEQFF. The CDR3 DNA sequence: TGTGCCAGCAGTCCGCCCTCGAGACAGCGCCTGTACAATGAGCAGTTCTTC.

This clonotype appeared many times. The gene calls are TRBV5-1 and TRBJ1-1; TRBD1 is a possible D gene (5 bases). Trimming shortened V by 4 bases and J by 1 base, and 11 bases separated the two germline ends. The length of the CDR3 is 14 residues. Germline CDR1 reads SGHRS; CDR2 reads YFSETQ. The CDR3 spells CASSPPGANTEAFF. The CDR3 nucleotides are TGCGCCAGCAGCCCCCCTGGGGCGAACACTGAAGCTTTCTTT.

This rearrangement joins TRBV5-1 to TRBJ2-3, with D unclear. The CDR3 has 16 residues. Trimming removed 1 base at V and 0 bases at J, with 12 bases between. Germline values: CDR1 SGHRS, CDR2 YFSETQ. The CDR3, as DNA: TGCGCCAGCAGCTTGTTGGAGTCGGGTAGCACAGATACGCAGTATTTT. Translated, it gives CASSLLESGSTDTQYF.

This clonotype was seen many times. V and J are TRBV6-5 and TRBJ1-6; D perhaps matches TRBD1 (5 bases). V was pared by 2 bases and J by 8 bases, with 13 bases between. The CDR3 length is 15 residues. Germline CDR1 and CDR2: MNHEY and SVGAGI. Written as DNA, the CDR3 is TGTGCCAGCAGTTACCCAAGTCAGGGTGATTCACCCCTCCACTTT. It translates to CASSYPSQGDSPLHF.

In its sample, this clonotype was seen a few times. The rearrangement joins TRBV7-9 to TRBJ2-5; D uncertain. The CDR3 is 14 amino acids. The V and J ends lost 2 bases and 0 bases respectively, with 7 bases between them. Germline V CDR1 and CDR2: SEHNR, FQNEAQ (reference sequence). CDR3 DNA: TGTGCCAGCAGCTTAATAGGGCACCAAGAGACCCAGTACTTC. This gives the protein CASSLIGHQETQYF.

The rearrangement links TRBV4-1 to TRBJ2-1; a possible D gene is TRBD2 (5 bases). Trimming left V 3 bases short and J 5 bases short, with 8 bases between. Germline V gives CDR1 MGHRA, CDR2 YSYEKL. The CDR3 has 13 residues. Here the CDR3 reads CASSQEVHNEQFF. In DNA, the CDR3 is TGCGCCAGCAGCCAGGAGGTACACAATGAGCAGTTCTTC.

In its sample, this clonotype was seen many times. CDR3 bases: TGTGCCAGCACCCTAGGGACAGGGGGGACTGAAGCTTTCTTT. As protein: CASTLGTGGTEAFF. The chain combines TRBV12-3 or TRBV12-4 with TRBJ1-1; 11 bases match TRBD1. This CDR3 is built from 14 residues. V lost 7 bases and J lost 5; bases outside the gene matches: 6.

This clonotype was observed many times. The chain joins TRBV4-1 to TRBJ2-5; D gene uncertain. This CDR3 contains 14 residues. Germline V gives CDR1 MGHRA, CDR2 YSYEKL. Trimming took off 4 bases at V and 5 bases at J, with 14 bases between the two ends. The CDR3 nucleotides are TGCGCCAGCAGCCCCGTCGGCGGCAGGGAGACCCAGTACTTC. It specifies CASSPVGGRETQYF.

V usage is TRBV3-1 and J usage is TRBJ2-7; 7 bases map to TRBD2. Germline assignment: CDR1 LGHDT and CDR2 YNNKEL (reference sequence). The CDR3 sequence is 15 residues long. V dropped 1 base and J dropped 3; count of bases not matched to a gene: 6. Here the CDR3 reads CASSQAGASGYEQYF. CDR3 nucleotide sequence: TGTGCCAGCAGCCAAGCCGGAGCTAGCGGCTACGAGCAGTACTTC.

This clonotype has a count of ten or more. The V gene is TRBV5-1, the J gene TRBJ2-1; no reliable D call. The CDR3 loop spans 16 amino acids. Trimming pared 1 base from V and 0 bases from J, leaving 11 bases between. Germline V gene data show CDR1 as SGHRS and CDR2 as YFSETQ. The chain's CDR3 is CASSLRAEPSYNEQFF. DNA of the CDR3: TGCGCCAGCAGCTTGAGGGCAGAGCCCTCCTACAATGAGCAGTTCTTC.

There are a few counts of this clonotype. This chain joins TRBV28 and TRBJ2-7; 10 nucleotides line up with TRBD2. Germline CDR1 and CDR2: MDHEN and SYDVKM. The junction had 8 bases not matched to a gene; V was cut back by 5 bases and J by 7 bases. This CDR3 region has 14 residues. The CDR3 region is CASSPIAGGSEQYF. CDR3 nucleotides: TGTGCCAGCAGTCCCATAGCGGGAGGTAGTGAGCAGTACTTC.

This clonotype was detected many times. The chain links TRBV28 to TRBJ2-5; D call uncertain. The germline gives CDR1 MDHEN, CDR2 SYDVKM. The CDR3 spans 15 residues. Trimming left V 5 bases short and J 0 bases short, with 13 bases between. The CDR3 protein is CASSPQWSNQETQYF. In nucleotides, the CDR3 is TGTGCCAGCAGTCCTCAGTGGTCCAACCAAGAGACCCAGTACTTC.

On this clonotype itself: A read error may be the cause here, since a much bigger clone is one base away. The chain employs TRBV5-1 and TRBJ2-3; no definite D call. The germline V and J ends were trimmed by 3 bases and 2 bases, with 13 bases remaining between them. CDR3 length: 15 residues. Per germline, CDR1 SGHRS and CDR2 YFSETQ. The chain's CDR3 is CASSYLGPHTDTQYF. CDR3 coding DNA: TGCGCCAGCAGCTATTTAGGGCCTCACACAGATACGCAGTATTTT.

This clonotype was recorded at least ten times. The chain employs TRBV12-3 or TRBV12-4 and TRBJ1-3; D ambiguous. Trimming shortened V by 2 bases and J by 2 bases, and 7 bases separated the two germline ends. CDR3 length: 14 residues. The CDR3 DNA reads TGTGCCAGCAGTTTAATTGGGACTGGAAACACCATATATTTT. Translation: CASSLIGTGNTIYF.

The chain joins TRBV2 to TRBJ2-2; D not resolved. This CDR3 has 16 residues. The germline V and J ends were trimmed by 2 bases and 3 bases, with 13 bases remaining between them. Per the germline V gene, CDR1 is SNHLY and CDR2 is FYNNEI. The CDR3 bases are TGTGCCAGCAGTGAATGGAATTATTATGACACCGGGGAGCTGTTTTTT. Protein product: CASSEWNYYDTGELFF.